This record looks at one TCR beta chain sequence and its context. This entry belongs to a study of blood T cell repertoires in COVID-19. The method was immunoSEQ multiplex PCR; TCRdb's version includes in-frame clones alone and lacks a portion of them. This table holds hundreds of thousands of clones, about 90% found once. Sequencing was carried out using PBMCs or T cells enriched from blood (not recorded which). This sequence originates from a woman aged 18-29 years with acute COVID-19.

The CDR3 DNA follows: TGTGCCACCAGCAGCGTTCTACAGTTCCCGTTCGGTGAGCAGTTCTTC. It is translated as CATSSVLQFPFGEQFF. The chain uses TRBV15 and TRBJ2-1; unclear D gene. The V gene's germline CDR1 is LNHNV and CDR2 YYDKDF (reference sequence). The length of the CDR3 is 16 residues. Trimming removed 3 bases from V and 9 bases from J, with 21 bases in between.